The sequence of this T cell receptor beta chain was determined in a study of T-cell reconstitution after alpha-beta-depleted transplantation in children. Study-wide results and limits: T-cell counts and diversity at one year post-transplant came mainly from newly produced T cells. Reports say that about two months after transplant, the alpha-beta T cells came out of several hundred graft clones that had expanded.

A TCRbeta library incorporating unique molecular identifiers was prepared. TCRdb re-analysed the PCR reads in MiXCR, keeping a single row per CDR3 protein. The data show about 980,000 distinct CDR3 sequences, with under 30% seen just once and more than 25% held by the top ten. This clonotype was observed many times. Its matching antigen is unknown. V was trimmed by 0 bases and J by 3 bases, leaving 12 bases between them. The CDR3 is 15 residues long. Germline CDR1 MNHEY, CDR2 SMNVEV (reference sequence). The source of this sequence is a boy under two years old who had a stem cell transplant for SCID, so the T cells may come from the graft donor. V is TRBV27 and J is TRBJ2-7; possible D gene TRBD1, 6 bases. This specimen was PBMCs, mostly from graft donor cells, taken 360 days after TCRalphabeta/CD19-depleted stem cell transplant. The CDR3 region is CASSLSTGFYYEQYF. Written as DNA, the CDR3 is TGTGCCAGCAGTTTATCGACAGGCTTTTACTACGAGCAGTACTTC.